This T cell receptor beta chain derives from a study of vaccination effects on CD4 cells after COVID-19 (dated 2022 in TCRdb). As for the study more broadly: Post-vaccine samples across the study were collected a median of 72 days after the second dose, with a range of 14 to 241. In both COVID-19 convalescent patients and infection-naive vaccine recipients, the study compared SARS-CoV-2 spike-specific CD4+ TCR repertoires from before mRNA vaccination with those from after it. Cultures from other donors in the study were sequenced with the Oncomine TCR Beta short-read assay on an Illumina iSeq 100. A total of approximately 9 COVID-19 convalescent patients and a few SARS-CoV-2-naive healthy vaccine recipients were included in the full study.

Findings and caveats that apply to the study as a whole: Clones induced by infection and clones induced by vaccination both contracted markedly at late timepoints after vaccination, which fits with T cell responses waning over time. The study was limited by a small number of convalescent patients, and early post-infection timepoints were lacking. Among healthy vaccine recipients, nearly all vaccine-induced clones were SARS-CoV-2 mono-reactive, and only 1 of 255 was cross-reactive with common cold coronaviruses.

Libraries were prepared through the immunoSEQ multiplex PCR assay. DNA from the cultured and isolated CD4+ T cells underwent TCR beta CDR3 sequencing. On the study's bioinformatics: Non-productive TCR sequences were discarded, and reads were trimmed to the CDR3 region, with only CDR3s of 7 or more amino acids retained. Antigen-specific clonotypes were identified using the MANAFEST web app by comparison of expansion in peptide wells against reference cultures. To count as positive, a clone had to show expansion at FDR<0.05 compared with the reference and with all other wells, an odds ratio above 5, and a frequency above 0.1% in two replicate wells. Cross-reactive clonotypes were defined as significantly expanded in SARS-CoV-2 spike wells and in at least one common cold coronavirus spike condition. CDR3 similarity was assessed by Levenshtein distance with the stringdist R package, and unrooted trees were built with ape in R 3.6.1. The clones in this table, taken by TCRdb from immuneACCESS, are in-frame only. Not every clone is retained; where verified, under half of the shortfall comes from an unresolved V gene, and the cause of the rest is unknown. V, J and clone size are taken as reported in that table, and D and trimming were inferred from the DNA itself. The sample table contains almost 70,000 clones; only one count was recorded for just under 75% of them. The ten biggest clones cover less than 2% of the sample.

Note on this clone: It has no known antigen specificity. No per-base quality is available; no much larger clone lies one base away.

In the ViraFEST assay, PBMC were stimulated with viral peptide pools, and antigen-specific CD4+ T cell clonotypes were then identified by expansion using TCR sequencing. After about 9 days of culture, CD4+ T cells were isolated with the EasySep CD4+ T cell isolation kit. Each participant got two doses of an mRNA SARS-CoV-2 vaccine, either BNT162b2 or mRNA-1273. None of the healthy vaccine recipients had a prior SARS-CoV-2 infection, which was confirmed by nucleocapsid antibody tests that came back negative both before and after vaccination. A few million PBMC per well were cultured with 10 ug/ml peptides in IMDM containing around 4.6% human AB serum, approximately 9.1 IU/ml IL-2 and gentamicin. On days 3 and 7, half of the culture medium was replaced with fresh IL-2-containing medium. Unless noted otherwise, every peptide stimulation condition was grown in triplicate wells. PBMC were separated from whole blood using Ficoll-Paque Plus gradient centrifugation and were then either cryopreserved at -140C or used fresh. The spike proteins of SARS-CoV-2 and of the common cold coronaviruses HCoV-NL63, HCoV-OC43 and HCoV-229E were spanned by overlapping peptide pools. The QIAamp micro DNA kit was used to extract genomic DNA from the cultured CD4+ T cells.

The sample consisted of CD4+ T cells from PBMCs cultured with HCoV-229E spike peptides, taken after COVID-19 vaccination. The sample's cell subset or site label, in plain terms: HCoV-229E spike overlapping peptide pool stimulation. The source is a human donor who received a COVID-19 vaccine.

In nucleotide form, the sequence is TGTGCCATCAGGCCACAGGGGGCGGATGAAAAACTGTTTTTT. The translation is CAIRPQGADEKLFF. Recombination linked TRBV10-3 to TRBJ1-4; 9 bases in between match TRBD1. The germline V gene gives CDR1 as ENHRY and CDR2 as SYGVKD. V loses 6 bases at its end and J loses 6 bases; junction bases beyond the gene matches: 5. The cysteine opens and the phenylalanine closes a CDR3 of 14 amino acids. Only the CDR3 region is kept as DNA, spanning 42 bases read in frame from base 1.